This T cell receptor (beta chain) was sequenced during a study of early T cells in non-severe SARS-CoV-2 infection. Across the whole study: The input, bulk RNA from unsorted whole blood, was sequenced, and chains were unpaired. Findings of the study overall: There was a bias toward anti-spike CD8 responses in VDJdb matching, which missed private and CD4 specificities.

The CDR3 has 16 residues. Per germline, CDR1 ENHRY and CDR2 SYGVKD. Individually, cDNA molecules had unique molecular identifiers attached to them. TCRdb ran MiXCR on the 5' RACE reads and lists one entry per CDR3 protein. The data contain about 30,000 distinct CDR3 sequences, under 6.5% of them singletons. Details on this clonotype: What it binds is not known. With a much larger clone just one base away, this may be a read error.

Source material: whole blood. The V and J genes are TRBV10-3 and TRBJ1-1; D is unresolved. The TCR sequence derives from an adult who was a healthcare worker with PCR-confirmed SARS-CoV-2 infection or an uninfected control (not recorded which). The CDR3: CVISESTGGGSTEAFF. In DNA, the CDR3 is TGTGTCATCAGTGAGTCGACGGGCGGAGGGAGCACTGAAGCTTTCTTT.